The rows below give T cell receptor beta chains drawn from one sample of a study of cytotoxic CD8 clonotypes in ibrutinib-treated CLL. Profiling relied on immunoSEQ multiplex PCR, and the TCRdb table lists in-frame clones only, not all of them. The sample consists of almost 250,000 clones, 70% of them appearing once. The sequences come from PBMCs, collected after 24 months of ibrutinib treatment. These receptors came from a human donor with chronic lymphocytic leukemia. Both conserved end residues are part of each CDR3. D genes are given only for firm matches. Clone size is stated in some rows and not others, as once, few, many or a class when expanded.

J: TRBJ2-1; size: .; V: TRBV6-5; D: TRBD1; CDR3: CASSPGTVYNEQFF; DNA: TGTGCCAGCAGTCCGGGGACAGTATACAATGAGCAGTTCTTC
J: TRBJ2-1; size: .; V: TRBV27; D: .; CDR3: CASSTLDGFNEQFF; DNA: TGTGCCAGCAGTACCCTGGACGGTTTCAATGAGCAGTTCTTC
J: TRBJ1-1; size: few; V: TRBV29-1; D: .; CDR3: CSVGRVGTEAFF; DNA: TGCAGCGTTGGCAGGGTAGGCACTGAAGCTTTCTTT
J: TRBJ2-1; size: .; V: TRBV7-3; D: .; CDR3: CASRPSGTYNEQFF; DNA: TGTGCCAGCAGACCCTCGGGGACCTACAATGAGCAGTTCTTC
J: TRBJ2-1; size: .; V: TRBV11-3; D: .; CDR3: CASSQGRATYNEQFF; DNA: TGTGCCAGCAGCCAGGGGAGGGCCACGTACAATGAGCAGTTCTTC
J: TRBJ2-1; size: .; V: TRBV6-5; D: .; CDR3: CARLNGGLYNEQFF; DNA: TGTGCCAGGTTGAATGGGGGTCTATACAATGAGCAGTTCTTC
J: TRBJ2-1; size: .; V: TRBV5-1; D: TRBD2; CDR3: CASSPGPLGGLAGYNEQFF; DNA: TGCGCCAGCAGCCCTGGACCCCTAGGGGGACTAGCGGGTTACAATGAGCAGTTCTTC
J: TRBJ1-5; size: .; V: TRBV5-1; D: TRBD1; CDR3: CASSHPSGGVNQPQHF; DNA: TGCGCCAGCAGCCACCCGTCAGGGGGGGTCAATCAGCCCCAGCATTTT
J: TRBJ2-7; size: .; V: TRBV10-3; D: .; CDR3: CAISESGQVSEQYF; DNA: TGTGCCATCAGTGAGTCGGGGCAGGTCAGCGAGCAGTACTTC
J: TRBJ2-1; size: .; V: TRBV9; D: TRBD2; CDR3: CASSETSGRQFF; DNA: TGTGCCAGCAGCGAGACTAGCGGGAGACAGTTCTTC
J: TRBJ2-7; size: .; V: TRBV9; D: TRBD1; CDR3: CASSVAGTGPYEQYF; DNA: TGTGCCAGCAGCGTAGCAGGGACAGGACCCTACGAGCAGTACTTC
J: TRBJ2-2; size: .; V: TRBV4-3; D: .; CDR3: CASSGGAVTNTGELFF; DNA: TGCGCCAGCAGCGGGGGAGCGGTCACTAACACCGGGGAGCTGTTTTTT
J: TRBJ2-1; size: .; V: TRBV27; D: .; CDR3: CASSLSVRGGEQFF; DNA: TGTGCCAGCAGTTTATCGGTGCGGGGAGGAGAGCAGTTCTTC
J: TRBJ2-7; size: .; V: TRBV18; D: .; CDR3: CASSPELEAYEQYF; DNA: TGTGCCAGCTCACCCGAACTAGAGGCCTACGAGCAGTACTTC
J: TRBJ2-2; size: .; V: TRBV4-3; D: .; CDR3: CASSQDGLYTGELFF; DNA: TGCGCCAGCAGCCAAGATGGACTTTACACCGGGGAGCTGTTTTTT
J: TRBJ2-5; size: few; V: TRBV9; D: .; CDR3: CASSVGQETQYF; DNA: TGTGCCAGCAGCGTAGGCCAAGAGACCCAGTACTTC
J: TRBJ1-1; size: .; V: TRBV9; D: .; CDR3: CASSKSGSTEAFF; DNA: TGTGCCAGCAGTAAATCAGGGTCTACTGAAGCTTTCTTT
J: TRBJ2-1; size: once; V: TRBV7-8; D: TRBD2; CDR3: CASSSTSGSWFF; DNA: TGTGCCAGCAGCTCCACTAGCGGGAGCTGGTTCTTC
J: TRBJ2-1; size: .; V: TRBV30; D: .; CDR3: CAWRDYNEQFF; DNA: TGTGCCTGGAGGGATTACAATGAGCAGTTCTTC
J: TRBJ2-5; size: .; V: TRBV27; D: .; CDR3: CASSPVDSWETQYF; DNA: TGTGCCAGCAGTCCCGTGGACAGCTGGGAGACCCAGTACTTC
J: TRBJ2-1; size: once; V: TRBV18; D: TRBD2; CDR3: CASSPRGLAGGGSEQFF; DNA: TGTGCCAGCTCACCTCGTGGACTAGCGGGAGGAGGCAGTGAGCAGTTCTTC
J: TRBJ2-1; size: .; V: TRBV27; D: TRBD2; CDR3: CASSLIGLAGVNEQFF; DNA: TGTGCCAGCAGTCTAATCGGACTAGCGGGAGTAAATGAGCAGTTCTTC
J: TRBJ1-2; size: few; V: TRBV28; D: .; CDR3: CASSSDRKTGLGGYTF; DNA: TGTGCCAGCAGCTCAGATCGAAAGACAGGTTTGGGAGGCTACACCTTC
J: TRBJ1-5; size: few; V: TRBV5-1; D: .; CDR3: CASSPGPESNQPQHF; DNA: TGCGCCAGCAGCCCGGGACCGGAGAGCAATCAGCCCCAGCATTTT
J: TRBJ2-5; size: .; V: TRBV5-1; D: .; CDR3: CASSLGQDPQEYF; DNA: TGCGCCAGCAGCTTGGGCCAGGACCCGCAGGAGTACTTC
J: TRBJ2-7; size: .; V: TRBV6-5; D: TRBD1; CDR3: CASSWGQGYEQYF; DNA: TGTGCCAGCAGTTGGGGACAGGGCTACGAGCAGTACTTC
J: TRBJ2-7; size: few; V: TRBV7-6; D: TRBD2; CDR3: CASSLAGLADAYEQYF; DNA: TGTGCCAGCAGCTTGGCGGGACTAGCGGACGCCTACGAGCAGTACTTC
J: TRBJ1-1; size: few; V: TRBV18; D: .; CDR3: CASSPSGHIEAFF; DNA: TGTGCCAGCTCACCATCAGGGCACATTGAAGCTTTCTTT
J: TRBJ2-1; size: once; V: TRBV6-4; D: .; CDR3: CASSAGVSYLNEQFF; DNA: TGTGCCAGCAGTGCCGGCGTCTCCTACTTAAATGAGCAGTTCTTC
J: TRBJ2-5; size: .; V: TRBV25-1; D: .; CDR3: CASSTTSSPQETQYF; DNA: TGTGCCAGCAGTACGACTAGTTCCCCCCAAGAGACCCAGTACTTC